The rows below give T cell receptor beta chains drawn from one sample of a study of blood T cell repertoires in COVID-19. Here immunoSEQ multiplex PCR was the method, and the copy in TCRdb shows in-frame clones only, minus some. The repertoire holds around 50,000 clones, with about 72% as singletons. Sample: PBMCs or T cells enriched from blood (not recorded which). The receptor set was obtained from a woman aged 50 to 60 with acute COVID-19. CDR3s include the opening cysteine and the closing phenylalanine or tryptophan. The D gene is left open where the match is weak. Clone size is not always given. Where it is, it says once, few, many or a class for expanded clones.

TRBJ2-7 - TRBD1 TRBV29-1 CTPCPGQGSREQYF TGCACCCCATGCCCGGGACAGGGGTCGAGGGAGCAGTACTTC
TRBJ2-5 - - TRBV14 CASSQASGETQYF TGTGCCAGCAGCCAAGCCAGCGGGGAGACCCAGTACTTC
TRBJ2-1 - - TRBV4-1 CAIRQDPSSYNEQFF TGCGCCATTAGACAGGACCCTAGCTCCTACAATGAGCAGTTCTTC
TRBJ1-5 - TRBD1 TRBV2 CASKGAWVQPQHF TGTGCCAGCAAGGGGGCTTGGGTTCAGCCCCAGCATTTT
TRBJ2-1 - - TRBV10-1 CASSETVSYNEQFF TGCGCCAGCAGTGAAACAGTCTCCTACAATGAGCAGTTCTTC
TRBJ2-3 - TRBD2 TRBV27 CASSPPLTTSGFDTQYF TGTGCCAGCAGTCCCCCCCTTACGACTAGCGGGTTTGATACGCAGTATTTT
TRBJ1-1 - - TRBV30 CAWSEEGNTEAFF TGTGCCTGGTCCGAAGAGGGGAACACTGAAGCTTTCTTT
TRBJ2-1 once - TRBV6-5 CASRPTGNNEQFF TGTGCCAGCAGACCTACAGGGAACAATGAGCAGTTCTTC
TRBJ2-5 - TRBD1 TRBV12-5 CASAQSWDSQETQYF TGTGCTAGTGCCCAGTCCTGGGACAGCCAAGAGACCCAGTACTTC
TRBJ2-3 - - TRBV4-1 CASSQVRTDLSTDTQYF TGCGCCAGCAGCCAAGTCCGGACAGACCTGAGCACAGATACGCAGTATTTT
TRBJ2-5 - - TRBV7-9 CASSLGGGAETQYF TGTGCCAGCAGCTTAGGAGGGGGGGCAGAGACCCAGTACTTC
TRBJ2-7 - - TRBV7-2 CASSFGEVSYEQYF TGTGCCAGCAGCTTCGGGGAGGTGTCCTACGAGCAGTACTTC
TRBJ1-4 - - TRBV28 CASSFQGGGSPANEKLFF TGTGCCAGCAGTTTCCAAGGGGGGGGGTCCCCAGCTAATGAAAAACTGTTTTTT
TRBJ2-7 - TRBD1 TRBV3-1/TRBV3-2 CASSPTGGRNYEQYF TGTGCCAGCAGCCCTACAGGGGGTAGGAATTACGAGCAGTACTTC
TRBJ1-2 - - TRBV2 CASSGTAYGYTF TGTGCCAGCAGTGGGACAGCCTATGGCTACACCTTC
TRBJ2-2 - - TRBV5-4 CASSRGVRGTNTGELFF TGTGCCAGCAGTCGGGGTGTTCGGGGGACGAACACCGGGGAGCTGTTTTTT
TRBJ2-7 - TRBD1 TRBV2 CATQTGGGYEQYF TGTGCCACCCAGACAGGGGGCGGCTACGAGCAGTACTTC
TRBJ2-7 - - TRBV28 CASSLSATRPPEQYF TGTGCCAGCAGTTTGAGCGCAACCCGTCCACCCGAGCAGTACTTC
TRBJ1-4 - - TRBV28 CASSLLRGDFNEKLFF TGTGCCAGCAGTTTATTACGGGGAGATTTTAATGAAAAACTGTTTTTT
TRBJ2-1 - TRBD2 TRBV4-1 CASSRQPGTSAHNEQFF TGCGCCAGCAGCCGCCAACCCGGGACTAGCGCCCACAATGAGCAGTTCTTC
TRBJ1-2 - - TRBV6-6 CASTQTPGWGYTF TGTGCCAGCACCCAAACCCCAGGGTGGGGCTACACCTTC
TRBJ2-1 few TRBD2 TRBV5-1 CASSLPRRGAPNEQFF TGCGCCAGCAGCTTGCCCCGGCGGGGGGCCCCCAATGAGCAGTTCTTC
TRBJ1-5 - - TRBV10-3 CAISRGKGQPQHF TGTGCCATCAGTCGAGGGAAGGGACAGCCCCAGCATTTT
TRBJ2-7 - - TRBV10-3 CATSGTGIRYEQYF TGTGCCACCTCAGGTACAGGGATACGATACGAGCAGTACTTC
TRBJ1-2 - - TRBV4-2 CASSQDREGVNGYTF TGTGCCAGCAGCCAAGATCGGGAGGGTGTCAATGGCTACACCTTC
TRBJ2-7 few - TRBV7-2 CASTPSRGPNYEQYF TGTGCCAGCACCCCATCCCGAGGTCCTAACTACGAGCAGTACTTC
TRBJ2-1 - TRBD2 TRBV2 CASSDRLAGNEQFF TGTGCCAGCAGTGATCGGCTAGCGGGGAATGAGCAGTTCTTC
TRBJ1-1 - TRBD1 TRBV7-9 CASSYFDRGNTAFF TGTGCCAGCAGCTATTTTGACAGGGGGAATACGGCTTTCTTT
TRBJ1-3 - - TRBV28 CASISKGGTIYF TGTGCCAGCATTTCTAAAGGGGGCACCATATATTTT
TRBJ2-5 - TRBD2 TRBV9 CASSVVGGSTETQYF TGTGCCAGCAGCGTAGTGGGAGGGTCAACTGAGACCCAGTACTTC
TRBJ2-1 - - TRBV11-1 CASSLTEFNEQFF TGTGCCAGCAGCTTGACAGAATTTAATGAGCAGTTCTTC
TRBJ2-7 once TRBD1 TRBV5-1 CASSSGQGGYEQYF TGCGCCAGCAGCTCTGGACAGGGGGGCTACGAGCAGTACTTC
TRBJ1-1 once - TRBV28 CASSLDDRGTEAFF TGTGCCAGCAGTTTAGATGATCGAGGTACTGAAGCTTTCTTT
TRBJ1-5 - TRBD1 TRBV9 CASSDVGTVDQPQHF TGTGCCAGCAGCGACGTCGGGACAGTAGATCAGCCCCAGCATTTT
TRBJ1-1 once - TRBV25-1 CASSIAGHMGTEAFF TGTGCCAGTAGCATAGCGGGACACATGGGCACTGAAGCTTTCTTT
TRBJ2-1 - - TRBV30 CAWSVHRVNEQFF TGTGCCTGGAGTGTACACAGGGTGAATGAGCAGTTCTTC
TRBJ1-4 - - TRBV2 CASSLSDEKLFF TGTGCCAGCAGCCTCAGTGATGAAAAACTGTTTTTT